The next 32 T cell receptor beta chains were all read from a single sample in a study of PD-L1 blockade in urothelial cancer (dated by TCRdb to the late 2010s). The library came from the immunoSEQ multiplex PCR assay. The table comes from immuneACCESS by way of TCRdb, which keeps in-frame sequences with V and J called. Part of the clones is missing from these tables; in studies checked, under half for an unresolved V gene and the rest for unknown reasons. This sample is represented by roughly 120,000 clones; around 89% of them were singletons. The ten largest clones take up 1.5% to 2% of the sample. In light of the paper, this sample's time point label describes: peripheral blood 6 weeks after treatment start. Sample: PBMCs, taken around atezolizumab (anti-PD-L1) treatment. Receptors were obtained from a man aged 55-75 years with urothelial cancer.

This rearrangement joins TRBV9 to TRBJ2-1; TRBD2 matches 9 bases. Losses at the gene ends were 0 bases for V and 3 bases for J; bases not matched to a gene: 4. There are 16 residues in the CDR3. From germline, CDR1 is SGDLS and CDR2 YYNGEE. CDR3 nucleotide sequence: TGTGCCAGCAGCGTAGCTCTAGCGGGGATCTACAATGAGCAGTTCTTC. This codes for CASSVALAGIYNEQFF.

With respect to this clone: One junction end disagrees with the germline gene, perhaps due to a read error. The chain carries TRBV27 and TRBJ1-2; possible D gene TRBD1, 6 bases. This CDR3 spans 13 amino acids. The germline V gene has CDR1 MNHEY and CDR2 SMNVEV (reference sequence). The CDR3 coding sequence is TGTGCCAGCAGCCCCCGGGACACACGCCGCTTGGACTTC. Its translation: CASSPRDTRRLDF.

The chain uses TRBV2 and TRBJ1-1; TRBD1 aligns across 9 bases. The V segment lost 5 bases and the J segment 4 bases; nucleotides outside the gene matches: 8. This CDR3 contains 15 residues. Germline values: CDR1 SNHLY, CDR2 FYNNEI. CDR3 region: CASSRGQGVGTEAFF. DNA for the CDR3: TGTGCCAGCAGTAGGGGACAGGGCGTGGGCACTGAAGCTTTCTTT. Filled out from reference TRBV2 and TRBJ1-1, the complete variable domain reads EPEVTQTPSHQVTQMGQEVILRCVPISNHLYFYWYRQILGQKVEFLVSFYNNEISEKSEIFDDQFSVERPDGSNFTLKIRSTKLEDSAMYFCASSRGQGVGTEAFFGQGTRLTVV.

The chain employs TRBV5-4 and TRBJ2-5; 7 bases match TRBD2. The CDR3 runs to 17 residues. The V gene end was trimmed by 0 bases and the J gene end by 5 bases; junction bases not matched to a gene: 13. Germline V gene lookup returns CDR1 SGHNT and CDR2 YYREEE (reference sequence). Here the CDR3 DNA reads TGTGCCAGCAGCTTGGATGGCGGGAGCGCCGGTTGGGAGACCCAGTACTTC. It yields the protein CASSLDGGSAGWETQYF.

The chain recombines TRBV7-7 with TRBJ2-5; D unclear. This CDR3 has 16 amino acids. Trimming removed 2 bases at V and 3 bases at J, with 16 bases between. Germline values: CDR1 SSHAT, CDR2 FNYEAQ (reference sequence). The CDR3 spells CASSLNTGGPEETQYF. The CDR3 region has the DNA TGTGCCAGCAGCTTAAATACCGGCGGCCCAGAAGAGACCCAGTACTTC. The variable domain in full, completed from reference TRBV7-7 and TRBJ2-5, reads GAGVSQSPRYKVTKRGQDVTLRCDPISSHATLYWYQQALGQGPEFLTYFNYEAQPDKSGLPSDRFSAERPEGSISTLTIQRTEQRDSAMYRCASSLNTGGPEETQYFGPGTRLLVL.

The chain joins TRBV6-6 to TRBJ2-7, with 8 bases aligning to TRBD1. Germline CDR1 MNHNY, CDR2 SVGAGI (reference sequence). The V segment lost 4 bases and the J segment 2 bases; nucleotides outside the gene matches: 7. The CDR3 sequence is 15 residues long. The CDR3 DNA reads TGTGCCAGCAGTTTGACCGGGACAGGACCCTACGAGCAGTACTTC. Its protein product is CASSLTGTGPYEQYF.

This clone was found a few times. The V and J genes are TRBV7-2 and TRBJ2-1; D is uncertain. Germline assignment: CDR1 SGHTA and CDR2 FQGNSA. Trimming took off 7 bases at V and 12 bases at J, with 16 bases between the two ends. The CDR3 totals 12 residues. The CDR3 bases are TGTGCCAGCACCGTTGGAGCCCCCGGGCAGTTCTTC. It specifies CASTVGAPGQFF.

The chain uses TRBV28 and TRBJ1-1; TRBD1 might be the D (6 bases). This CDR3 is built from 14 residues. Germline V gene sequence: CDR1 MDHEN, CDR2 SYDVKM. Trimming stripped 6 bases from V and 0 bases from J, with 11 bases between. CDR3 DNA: TGTGCCAGCAGCCCAGGGGCCTTGAACACTGAAGCTTTCTTT. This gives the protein CASSPGALNTEAFF.

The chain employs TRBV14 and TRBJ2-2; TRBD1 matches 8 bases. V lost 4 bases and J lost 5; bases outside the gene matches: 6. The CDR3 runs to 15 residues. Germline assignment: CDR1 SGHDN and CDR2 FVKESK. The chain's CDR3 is CASSLSGGGTGELFF. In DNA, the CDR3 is TGTGCCAGCAGCCTTTCAGGGGGCGGTACCGGGGAGCTGTTTTTT.

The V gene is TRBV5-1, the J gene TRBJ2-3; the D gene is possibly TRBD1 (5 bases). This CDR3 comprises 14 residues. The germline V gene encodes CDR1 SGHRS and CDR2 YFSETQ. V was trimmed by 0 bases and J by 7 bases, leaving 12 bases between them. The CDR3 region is CASSLEGQLNTQYF. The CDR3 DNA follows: TGCGCCAGCAGCTTGGAGGGGCAGCTAAATACGCAGTATTTT.

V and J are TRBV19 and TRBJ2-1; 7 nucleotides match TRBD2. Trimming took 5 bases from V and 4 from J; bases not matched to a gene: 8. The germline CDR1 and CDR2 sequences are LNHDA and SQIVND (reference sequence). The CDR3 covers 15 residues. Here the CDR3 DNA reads TGTGCCAGTAGTCCAAGTGTGGGGGGGTACAATGAGCAGTTCTTC. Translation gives CASSPSVGGYNEQFF.

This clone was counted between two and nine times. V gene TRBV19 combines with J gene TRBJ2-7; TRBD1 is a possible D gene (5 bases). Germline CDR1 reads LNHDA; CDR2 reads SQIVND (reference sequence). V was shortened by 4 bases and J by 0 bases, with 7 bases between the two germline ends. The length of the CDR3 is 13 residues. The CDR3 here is CASSRQTSYEQYF. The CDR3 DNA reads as TGTGCCAGTAGTAGACAGACCTCCTACGAGCAGTACTTC.

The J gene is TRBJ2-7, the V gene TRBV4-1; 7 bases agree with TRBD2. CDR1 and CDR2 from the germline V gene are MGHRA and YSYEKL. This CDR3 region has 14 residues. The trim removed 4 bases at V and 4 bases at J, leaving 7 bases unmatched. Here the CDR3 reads CASSLRDGGYEQYF. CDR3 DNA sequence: TGCGCCAGCAGCCTCCGGGACGGGGGGTACGAGCAGTACTTC.

CDR3 sequence: CASRTRGTEAFF. The CDR3, as DNA: TGCGCCAGCAGAACACGGGGGACTGAAGCTTTCTTT. The V gene is TRBV5-1, the J gene TRBJ1-1; the D gene is possibly TRBD1 (5 bases). V was pared by 5 bases and J by 5 bases, with 10 bases between. Germline loops: CDR1 SGHRS, CDR2 YFSETQ. This CDR3 is 12 amino acids long.

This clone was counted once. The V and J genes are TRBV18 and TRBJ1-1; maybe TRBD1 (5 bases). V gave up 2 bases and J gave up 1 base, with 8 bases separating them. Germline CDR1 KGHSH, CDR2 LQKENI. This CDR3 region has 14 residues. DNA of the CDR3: TGTGCCAGCTCACCATTTCAGGGGAACACTGAAGCTTTCTTT. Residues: CASSPFQGNTEAFF. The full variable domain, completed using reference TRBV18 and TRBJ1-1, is NAGVMQNPRHLVRRRGQEARLRCSPMKGHSHVYWYRQLPEEGLKFMVYLQKENIIDESGMPKERFSAEFPKEGPSILRIQQVVRGDSAAYFCASSPFQGNTEAFFGQGTRLTVV.

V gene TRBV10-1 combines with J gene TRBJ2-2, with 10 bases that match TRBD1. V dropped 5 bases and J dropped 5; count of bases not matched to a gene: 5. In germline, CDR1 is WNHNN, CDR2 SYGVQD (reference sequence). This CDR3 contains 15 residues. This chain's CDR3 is CASSPRTGGTGELFF. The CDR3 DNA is TGCGCCAGCAGTCCTCGGACAGGGGGAACCGGGGAGCTGTTTTTT.

CDR3 DNA sequence: TGTGCCAGCGGTTATATAGCGGGGGCTCCTACAATAGAGTTCTTC. Its protein product is CASGYIAGAPTIEFF. The rearrangement uses TRBV27 and TRBJ2-1; TRBD2 agrees at 9 bases. Germline values: CDR1 MNHEY, CDR2 SMNVEV (reference sequence). The CDR3 extends over 15 amino acids. The V and J ends lost 8 bases and 14 bases, in that order; junction bases with no gene match: 19.

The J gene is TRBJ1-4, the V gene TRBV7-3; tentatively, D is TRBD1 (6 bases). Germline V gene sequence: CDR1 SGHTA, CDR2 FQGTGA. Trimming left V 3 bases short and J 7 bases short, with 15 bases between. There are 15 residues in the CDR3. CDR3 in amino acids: CASSLGPQGGEKLFF. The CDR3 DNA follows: TGTGCCAGCAGCTTGGGACCTCAAGGGGGTGAAAAACTGTTTTTT.

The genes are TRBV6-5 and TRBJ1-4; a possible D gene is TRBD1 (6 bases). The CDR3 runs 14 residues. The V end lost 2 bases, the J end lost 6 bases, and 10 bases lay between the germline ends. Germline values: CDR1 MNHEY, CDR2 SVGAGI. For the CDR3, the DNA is TGTGCCAGCAGTTACGGGGGCGCGGATGAAAAACTGTTTTTT. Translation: CASSYGGADEKLFF.

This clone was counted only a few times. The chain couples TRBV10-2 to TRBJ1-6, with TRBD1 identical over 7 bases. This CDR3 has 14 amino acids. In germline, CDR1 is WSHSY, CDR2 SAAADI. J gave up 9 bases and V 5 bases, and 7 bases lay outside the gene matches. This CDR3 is CASSKDRTGSPLHF. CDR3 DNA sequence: TGCGCCAGCAGTAAGGACAGGACTGGTTCACCCCTCCACTTT.

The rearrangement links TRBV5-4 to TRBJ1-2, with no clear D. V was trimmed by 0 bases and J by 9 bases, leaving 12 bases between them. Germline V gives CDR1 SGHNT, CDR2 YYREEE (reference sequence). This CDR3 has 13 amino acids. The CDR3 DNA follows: TGTGCCAGCAGCTTGGACCCCGCCGGGAGCTACACCTTC. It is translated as CASSLDPAGSYTF.

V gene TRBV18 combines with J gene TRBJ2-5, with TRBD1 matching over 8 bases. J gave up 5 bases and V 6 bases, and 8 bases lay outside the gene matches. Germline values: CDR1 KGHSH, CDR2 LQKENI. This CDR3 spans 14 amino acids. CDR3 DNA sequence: TGTGCCAGCTCGATCAGGACAGGGTTCGAGACCCAGTACTTC. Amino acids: CASSIRTGFETQYF.

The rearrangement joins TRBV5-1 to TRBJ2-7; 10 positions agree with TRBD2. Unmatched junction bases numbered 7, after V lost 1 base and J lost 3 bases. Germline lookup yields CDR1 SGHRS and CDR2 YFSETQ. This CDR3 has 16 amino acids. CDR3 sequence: CASSLTSGVPHYEQYF. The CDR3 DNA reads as TGCGCCAGCAGCTTGACTAGCGGGGTCCCTCACTACGAGCAGTACTTC.

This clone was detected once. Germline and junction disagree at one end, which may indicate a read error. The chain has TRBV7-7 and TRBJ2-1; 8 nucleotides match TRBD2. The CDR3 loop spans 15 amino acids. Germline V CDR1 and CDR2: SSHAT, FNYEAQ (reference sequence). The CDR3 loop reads CASSRSGGSYNEQFF. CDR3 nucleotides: TGTGCTAGCAGCCGAAGCGGGGGTTCCTACAATGAGCAGTTCTTC. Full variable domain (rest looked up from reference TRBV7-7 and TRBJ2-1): GAGVSQSPRYKVTKRGQDVTLRCDPISSHATLYWYQQALGQGPEFLTYFNYEAQPDKSGLPSDRFSAERPEGSISTLTIQRTEQRDSAMYRCASSRSGGSYNEQFFGPGTRLTVL.

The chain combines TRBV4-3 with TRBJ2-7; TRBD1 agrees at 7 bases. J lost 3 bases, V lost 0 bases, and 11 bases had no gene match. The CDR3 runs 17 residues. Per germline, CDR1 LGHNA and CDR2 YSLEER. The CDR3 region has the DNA TGCGCCAGCAGCCAAGATAGGACAGGCGCCGAAGGCTACGAGCAGTACTTC. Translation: CASSQDRTGAEGYEQYF.

CDR3 in amino acids: CASSTRTSGTYEQYF. DNA of the CDR3: TGTGCCAGCTCTACCCGGACTAGCGGGACCTACGAGCAGTACTTC. V usage is TRBV18 and J usage is TRBJ2-7, with 12 bases lining up with TRBD2. The J segment lost 2 bases and the V segment lost 6 bases, leaving 5 bases of the junction unmatched. The CDR3 loop spans 15 amino acids. Per the germline V gene, CDR1 is KGHSH and CDR2 is LQKENI.

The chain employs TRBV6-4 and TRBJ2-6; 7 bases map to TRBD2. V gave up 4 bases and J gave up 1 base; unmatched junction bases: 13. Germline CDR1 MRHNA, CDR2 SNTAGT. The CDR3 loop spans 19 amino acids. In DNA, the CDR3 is TGTGCCAGCAGTGCCCTGGGAGGGGCCCTCCGATCTGGGGCCAACGTCCTGACTTTC. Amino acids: CASSALGGALRSGANVLTF.

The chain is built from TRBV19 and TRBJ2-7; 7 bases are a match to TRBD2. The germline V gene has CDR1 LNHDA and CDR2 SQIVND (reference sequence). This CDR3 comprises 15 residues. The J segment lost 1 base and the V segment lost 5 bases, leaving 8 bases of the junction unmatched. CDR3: CASSPRGGRSYEQYF. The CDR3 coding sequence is TGTGCCAGTAGTCCTCGCGGGGGACGATCCTACGAGCAGTACTTC.

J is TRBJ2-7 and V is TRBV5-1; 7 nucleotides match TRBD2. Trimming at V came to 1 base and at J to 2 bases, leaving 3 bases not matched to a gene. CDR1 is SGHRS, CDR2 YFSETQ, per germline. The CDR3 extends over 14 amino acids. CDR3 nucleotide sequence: TGCGCCAGCAGCTTGTATGCGGGGGCCTACGAGCAGTACTTC. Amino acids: CASSLYAGAYEQYF.

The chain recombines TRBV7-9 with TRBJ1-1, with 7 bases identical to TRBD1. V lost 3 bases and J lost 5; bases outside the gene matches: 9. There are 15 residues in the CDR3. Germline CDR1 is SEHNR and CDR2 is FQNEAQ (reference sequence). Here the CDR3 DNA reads TGTGCCAGCAGCTTTGGACAGGCCGCCGGTACTGAAGCTTTCTTT. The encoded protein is CASSFGQAAGTEAFF. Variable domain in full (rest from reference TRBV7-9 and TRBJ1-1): DTGVSQNPRHKITKRGQNVTFRCDPISEHNRLYWYRQTLGQGPEFLTYFQNEAQLEKSRLLSDRFSAERPKGSFSTLEIQRTEQGDSAMYLCASSFGQAAGTEAFFGQGTRLTVV.

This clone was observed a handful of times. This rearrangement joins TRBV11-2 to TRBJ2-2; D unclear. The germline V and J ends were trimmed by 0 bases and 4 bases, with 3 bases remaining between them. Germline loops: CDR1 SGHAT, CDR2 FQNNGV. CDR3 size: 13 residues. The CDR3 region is CASSLDITGELFF. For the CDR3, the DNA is TGTGCCAGCAGCTTAGATATCACCGGGGAGCTGTTTTTT.

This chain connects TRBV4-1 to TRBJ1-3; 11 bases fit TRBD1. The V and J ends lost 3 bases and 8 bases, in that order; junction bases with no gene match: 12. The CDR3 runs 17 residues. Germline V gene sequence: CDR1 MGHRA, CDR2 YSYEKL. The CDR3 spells CASSHPPGQGARHTIYF. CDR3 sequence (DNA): TGCGCCAGCAGCCATCCCCCCGGACAGGGGGCTCGACACACCATATATTTT.